This passage covers 22 T cell receptor beta chains from one sample sequenced in a study of T cell changes during pregnancy in multiple sclerosis. Sequencing used immunoSEQ multiplex PCR; TCRdb keeps in-frame clones, though not all of them. Of around 26,000 clones in the sample, approximately 92% were seen once. Sequenced material: CD8+ T cells from peripheral blood mononuclear cells, taken in the second trimester of pregnancy. These receptor sequences come from a female donor with multiple sclerosis, enrolled in a pregnancy study.

The J gene is TRBJ2-7, the V gene TRBV6-6, with D perhaps TRBD2 (6 bases). The CDR3 is 15 amino acids. Germline V gives CDR1 MNHNY, CDR2 SVGAGI (reference sequence). Deletions cut 0 bases from V and 3 bases from J, with 12 bases between. The CDR3 DNA reads as TGTGCCAGCAGTTACTCGACCGGGGGAGACTACGAGCAGTACTTC. It translates to CASSYSTGGDYEQYF.

This rearrangement joins TRBV5-1 to TRBJ2-3, with TRBD2 matching over 11 bases. CDR3 length: 17 amino acids. Trimming at V came to 4 bases and at J to 1 base, leaving 8 bases not matched to a gene. Germline V gives CDR1 SGHRS, CDR2 YFSETQ. The CDR3 region is CASSQDTSGSGTDTQYF. CDR3 bases: TGCGCCAGCAGCCAAGATACTAGCGGGAGTGGCACAGATACGCAGTATTTT.

The rearrangement joins TRBV19 to TRBJ2-7, with 9 bases fitting TRBD1. The V gene's germline CDR1 is LNHDA and CDR2 SQIVND (reference sequence). J lost 5 bases, V lost 9 bases, and 8 bases had no gene match. This CDR3 comprises 13 residues. The DNA for the CDR3 is TGTGCCAGCTCGGACAGGGGCATGGACGAGCAGTACTTC. This gives the protein CASSDRGMDEQYF.

The rearrangement joins TRBV19 to TRBJ2-7; 10 nucleotides line up with TRBD2. In germline, CDR1 is LNHDA, CDR2 SQIVND (reference sequence). The CDR3 is made up of 15 amino acids. V trimming: 4 bases; J trimming: 5 bases; junction bases outside the gene matches: 8. The DNA for the CDR3 is TGTGCCAGTAGTACCCACATAGCGGGAGGTGACGAGCAGTACTTC. Protein product: CASSTHIAGGDEQYF.

This chain uses TRBV2 with TRBJ2-1; possibly TRBD2 for D (6 bases). Per the germline V gene, CDR1 is SNHLY and CDR2 is FYNNEI. The CDR3 extends over 14 amino acids. Between the trimmed V and J ends, which lost 8 bases and 5 bases, there was a span of 16 bases. CDR3 residues: CASVREATNNEQFF. The DNA for the CDR3 is TGTGCCAGCGTTAGGGAGGCGACGAACAATGAGCAGTTCTTC.

V is TRBV4-1 and J is TRBJ1-1; 7 nucleotides agree with TRBD1. Germline CDR1 is MGHRA and CDR2 is YSYEKL. After removal of 5 bases from V and 8 bases from J, the junction contained 8 bases not matched to a gene. There are 13 residues in the CDR3. CDR3 sequence reads: CASSEPTGVEAFF. CDR3 nucleotides: TGCGCCAGCAGCGAACCTACAGGGGTCGAAGCTTTCTTT.

The rearrangement joins TRBV5-6 to TRBJ2-7; D is perhaps TRBD2 (6 bases). This CDR3 is 15 amino acids long. Between the trimmed V and J ends, which lost 6 bases and 2 bases, there was a span of 18 bases. Germline lookup yields CDR1 SGHDT and CDR2 YYEEEE. In DNA, the CDR3 is TGTGCCAGCACCGCTGCTAAGGGACTGACCTACGAGCAGTACTTC. Its translation: CASTAAKGLTYEQYF.

V is TRBV7-9 and J is TRBJ2-7, with D perhaps TRBD1 (6 bases). The CDR3 is 15 amino acids. The germline V gene has CDR1 SEHNR and CDR2 FQNEAQ (reference sequence). Trimming took 1 base from V and 1 from J, leaving 11 bases between them. The chain's CDR3 is CASSLGAGASYEQYF. CDR3 DNA: TGTGCCAGCAGCTTAGGGGCAGGGGCATCCTACGAGCAGTACTTC.

Comments on this clone: One base away lies a much larger clone, so this may be a sequencing read error. Other DNA sequences of this sample code for an identical CDR3. The genes are TRBV7-6 and TRBJ2-1, with D tentatively TRBD2 (6 bases). V lost 5 bases and J lost 8, with 16 bases in between. CDR1 is SGHVS, CDR2 FNYEAQ, per germline. CDR3 length: 14 residues. The CDR3 sequence: CASSIGGEADEQFF. The DNA for the CDR3 is TGTGCCAGCAGCATCGGAGGGGAGGCCGATGAGCAGTTCTTC. The variable domain in full, with the rest retrieved from reference TRBV7-6 and TRBJ2-1, is GAGVSQSPRYKVTKRGQDVALRCDPISGHVSLYWYRQALGQGPEFLTYFNYEAQQDKSGLPNDRFSAERPEGSISTLTIQRTEQRDSAMYRCASSIGGEADEQFFGPGTRLTVL.

This clone appeared a few times. This rearrangement joins TRBV28 to TRBJ2-7, with TRBD1 matching 7 bases. The CDR3 extends over 14 amino acids. Looked up from germline, CDR1 is MDHEN and CDR2 is SYDVKM. The J segment lost 2 bases and the V segment lost 2 bases, leaving 3 bases of the junction unmatched. The DNA of the CDR3 is TGTGCCAGCAGTTTAGGCCAGGGGGCCTACGAGCAGTACTTC. Translation gives CASSLGQGAYEQYF.

The chain links TRBV7-2 to TRBJ1-2, with unresolved D. Germline loops: CDR1 SGHTA, CDR2 FQGNSA. CDR3 length: 13 residues. V was shortened by 1 base and J by 5 bases, with 8 bases between the two germline ends. This CDR3 reads CASSLGPNYGYTF. In DNA, the CDR3 is TGTGCCAGCAGCTTAGGGCCAAATTATGGCTACACCTTC.

The chain links TRBV7-3 to TRBJ2-2; D is perhaps TRBD1 (6 bases). The CDR3 consists of 18 residues. Trimming shortened V by 0 bases and J by 6 bases, and 20 bases separated the two germline ends. CDR1 is SGHTA, CDR2 FQGTGA, per germline. CDR3 sequence (DNA): TGTGCCAGCAGCTTAACCGGATCAACAGGGTTCCTAGCCGGGGAGCTGTTTTTT. Its translation: CASSLTGSTGFLAGELFF.

Only one count was recorded for this clone. The J gene is TRBJ2-7, the V gene TRBV7-8, with 8 bases aligning to TRBD2. Germline trimming cut 3 bases from V and 5 bases from J; bases unmatched to any gene: 9. The length of the CDR3 is 15 residues. Germline V gene sequence: CDR1 SGHVS, CDR2 FQNEAQ. The CDR3 bases are TGTGCCAGCAGCTTTGGGCGGCGGGAGGTCCACGAGCAGTACTTC. Translated, it gives CASSFGRREVHEQYF.

V gene TRBV5-5 combines with J gene TRBJ2-7, with D tentatively TRBD2 (6 bases). V gave up 0 bases and J gave up 2 bases, with 9 bases separating them. This CDR3 region has 14 residues. Looked up from germline, CDR1 is SGHKS and CDR2 is YYEKEE (reference sequence). This chain's CDR3 is CASSLAGVPYEQYF. The CDR3, as DNA: TGTGCCAGCAGCTTGGCGGGGGTCCCCTACGAGCAGTACTTC.

This rearrangement joins TRBV7-8 to TRBJ1-5; tentatively, D is TRBD1 (6 bases). Per the germline V gene, CDR1 is SGHVS and CDR2 is FQNEAQ. V lost 3 bases to trimming and J lost 0 bases, with 21 bases between them. The length of the CDR3 is 19 residues. DNA of the CDR3: TGTGCCAGCAGCTTCACCGCGATAGAGGGACACCTTAGCAATCAGCCCCAGCATTTT. Encoded protein: CASSFTAIEGHLSNQPQHF.

V usage is TRBV27 and J usage is TRBJ1-1; D may be TRBD1 (5 bases). Germline V gene data show CDR1 as MNHEY and CDR2 as SMNVEV (reference sequence). The V end lost 4 bases, the J end lost 7 bases, and 16 bases lay between the germline ends. This CDR3 has 14 residues. As DNA, the CDR3 is TGTGCCAGCAGTTCCCGACAGCGGGCCCTTGAAGCTTTCTTT. It translates to CASSSRQRALEAFF.

This clone was seen a handful of times. The V gene is TRBV29-1, the J gene TRBJ1-1; D call uncertain. V lost 2 bases and J lost 1, with 5 bases in between. Per the germline V gene, CDR1 is SQVTM and CDR2 is ANQGSEA. The CDR3 has 12 residues. CDR3 DNA sequence: TGCAGCGTTGAACGGGGGAACACTGAAGCTTTCTTT. Its translation: CSVERGNTEAFF. Based on the CDR3 plus reference TRBV29-1 and TRBJ1-1, the full variable domain is SAVISQKPSRDICQRGTSLTIQCQVDSQVTMMFWYRQQPGQSLTLIATANQGSEATYESGFVIDKFPISRPNLTFSTLTVSNMSPEDSSIYLCSVERGNTEAFFGQGTRLTVV.

The chain uses TRBV21-1 and TRBJ2-7; the table calls TRBD1, which could not be checked here. TRBV21-1 is shown as a pseudogene. There are 15 residues in the CDR3. The CDR3 spells CASSKVVQGLYEQYF. The CDR3 nucleotides are TGTGCCAGCAGCAAAGTAGTACAGGGCCTCTACGAGCAGTACTTC.

This chain joins TRBV25-1 and TRBJ2-1; 9 positions match TRBD1. Germline assignment: CDR1 MGHDK and CDR2 SYGVNS. The CDR3 is 14 residues long. The ends lost 6 bases at V and 4 bases at J; junction bases unmatched: 4. As DNA, the CDR3 is TGTGCCAGCAGGACCGGGACAGGGTACAATGAGCAGTTCTTC. Its protein is CASRTGTGYNEQFF.

The rearrangement links TRBV27 to TRBJ1-1; D is uncertain. The CDR3 has 15 residues. Germline CDR1 and CDR2: MNHEY and SMNVEV (reference sequence). The V end was cut by 5 bases, the J end by 2 bases, with 15 bases between. This CDR3 is CASSRVRVLNTEAFF. Here the CDR3 DNA reads TGTGCCAGCAGTAGAGTCCGAGTTCTAAACACTGAAGCTTTCTTT.

J is TRBJ2-5 and V is TRBV28; weak D call: TRBD2 (5 bases). This CDR3 comprises 15 residues. Trimming stripped 5 bases from V and 5 bases from J, with 18 bases between. Germline V gives CDR1 MDHEN, CDR2 SYDVKM. The CDR3 DNA reads TGTGCCAGCAGTCCCCCCACTAGTAGGGTGGAGACCCAGTACTTC. Translation: CASSPPTSRVETQYF. The full variable domain, in which reference TRBV28 and TRBJ2-5 provide the parts outside the CDR3, is DVKVTQSSRYLVKRTGEKVFLECVQDMDHENMFWYRQDPGLGLRLIYFSYDVKMKEKGDIPEGYSVSREKKERFSLILESASTNQTSMYLCASSPPTSRVETQYFGPGTRLLVL.

V usage is TRBV11-1 and J usage is TRBJ2-3, with D possibly being TRBD2 (6 bases). The germline V and J ends were trimmed by 5 bases and 0 bases, with 21 bases remaining between them. Germline V gives CDR1 SGHAT, CDR2 FQDESV (reference sequence). The CDR3 is 18 residues long. In DNA, the CDR3 is TGTGCCAGCAGCCCCTACGTCGGGAGCGGTACTAGCACAGATACGCAGTATTTT. This gives the protein CASSPYVGSGTSTDTQYF.